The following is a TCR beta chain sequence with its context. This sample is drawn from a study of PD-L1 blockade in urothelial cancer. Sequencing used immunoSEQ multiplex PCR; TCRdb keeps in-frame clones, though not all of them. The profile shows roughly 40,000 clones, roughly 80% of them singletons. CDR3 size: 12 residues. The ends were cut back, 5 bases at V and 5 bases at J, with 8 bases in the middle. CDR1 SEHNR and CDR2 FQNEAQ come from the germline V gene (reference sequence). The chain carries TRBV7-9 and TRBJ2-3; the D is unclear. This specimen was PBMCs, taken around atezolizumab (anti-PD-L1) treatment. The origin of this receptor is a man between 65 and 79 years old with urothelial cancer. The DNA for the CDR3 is TGTGCCAGCAGCCGGAGCCAAGATACGCAGTATTTT. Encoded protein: CASSRSQDTQYF.